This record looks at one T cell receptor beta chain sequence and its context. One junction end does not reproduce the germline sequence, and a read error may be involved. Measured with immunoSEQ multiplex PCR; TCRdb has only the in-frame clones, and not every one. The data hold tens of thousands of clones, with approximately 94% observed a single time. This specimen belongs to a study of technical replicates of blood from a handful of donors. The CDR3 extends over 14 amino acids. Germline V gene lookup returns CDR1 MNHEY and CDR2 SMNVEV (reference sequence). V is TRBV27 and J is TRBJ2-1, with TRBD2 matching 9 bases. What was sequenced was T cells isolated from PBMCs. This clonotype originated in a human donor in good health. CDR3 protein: CASSLFHGGGVRVF. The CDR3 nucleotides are TGTGCCAGCAGTTTATTTCATGGCGGGGGGGTGAGGGTCTTC.